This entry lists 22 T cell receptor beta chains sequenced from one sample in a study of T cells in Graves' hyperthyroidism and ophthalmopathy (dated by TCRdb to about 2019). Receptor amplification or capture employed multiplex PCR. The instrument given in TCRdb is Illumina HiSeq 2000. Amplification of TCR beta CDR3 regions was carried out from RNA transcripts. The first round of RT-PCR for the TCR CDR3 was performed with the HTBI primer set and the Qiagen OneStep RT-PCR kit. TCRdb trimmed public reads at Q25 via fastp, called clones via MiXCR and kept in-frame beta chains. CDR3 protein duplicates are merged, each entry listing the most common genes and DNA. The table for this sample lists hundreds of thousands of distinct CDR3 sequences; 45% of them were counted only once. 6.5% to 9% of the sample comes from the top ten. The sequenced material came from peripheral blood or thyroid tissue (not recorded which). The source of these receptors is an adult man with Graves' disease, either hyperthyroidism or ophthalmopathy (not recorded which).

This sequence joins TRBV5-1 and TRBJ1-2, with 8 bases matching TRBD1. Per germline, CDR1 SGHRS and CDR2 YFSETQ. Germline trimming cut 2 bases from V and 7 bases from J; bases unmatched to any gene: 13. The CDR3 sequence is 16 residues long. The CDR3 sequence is CASSLGATGALLGYTF. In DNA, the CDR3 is TGCGCCAGCAGCTTAGGGGCGACAGGGGCCCTCCTTGGCTACACCTTC.

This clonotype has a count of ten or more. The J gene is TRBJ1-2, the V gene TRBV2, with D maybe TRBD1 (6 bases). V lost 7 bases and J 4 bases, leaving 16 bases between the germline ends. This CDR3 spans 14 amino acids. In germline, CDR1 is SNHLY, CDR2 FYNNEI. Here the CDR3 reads CASTPLQGGYGYTF. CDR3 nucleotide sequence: TGTGCCAGCACCCCGCTACAGGGTGGCTATGGCTACACCTTC.

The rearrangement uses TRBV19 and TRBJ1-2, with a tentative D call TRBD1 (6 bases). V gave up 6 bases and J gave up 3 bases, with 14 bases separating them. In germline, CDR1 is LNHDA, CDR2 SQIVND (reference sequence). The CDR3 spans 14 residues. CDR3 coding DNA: TGTGCCAGTAGCATCTCAGGGGTGTACTATGGCTACACCTTC. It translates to CASSISGVYYGYTF.

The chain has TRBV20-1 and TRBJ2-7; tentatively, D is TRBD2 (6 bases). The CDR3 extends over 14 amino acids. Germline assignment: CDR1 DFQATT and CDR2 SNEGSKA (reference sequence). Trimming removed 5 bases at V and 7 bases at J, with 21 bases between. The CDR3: CSAGPAGPYVEQYF. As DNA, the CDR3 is TGCAGTGCTGGGCCGGCGGGGCCCTACGTAGAGCAGTACTTC.

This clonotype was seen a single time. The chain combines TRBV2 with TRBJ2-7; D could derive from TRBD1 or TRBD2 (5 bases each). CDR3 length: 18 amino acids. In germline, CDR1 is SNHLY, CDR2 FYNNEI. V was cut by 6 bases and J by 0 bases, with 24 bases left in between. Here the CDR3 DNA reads TGTGCCAGCAGCACTCGTTCCGGGACGGGCTTCAACTCCTACGAGCAGTACTTC. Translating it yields CASSTRSGTGFNSYEQYF.

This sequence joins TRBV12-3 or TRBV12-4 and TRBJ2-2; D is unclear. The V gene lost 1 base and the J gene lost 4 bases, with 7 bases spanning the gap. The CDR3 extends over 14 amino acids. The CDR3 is CASSLGPFTGELFF. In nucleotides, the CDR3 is TGTGCCAGCAGTTTAGGCCCTTTCACCGGGGAGCTGTTTTTT.

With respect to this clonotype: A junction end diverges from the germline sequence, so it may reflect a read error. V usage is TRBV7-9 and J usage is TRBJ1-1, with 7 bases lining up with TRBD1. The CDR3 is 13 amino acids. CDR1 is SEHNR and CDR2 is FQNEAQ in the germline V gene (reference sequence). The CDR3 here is CASSREQGTEAFF. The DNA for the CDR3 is TGCGCCAGCAGCCGTGAACAGGGGACTGAAGCTTTCTTT.

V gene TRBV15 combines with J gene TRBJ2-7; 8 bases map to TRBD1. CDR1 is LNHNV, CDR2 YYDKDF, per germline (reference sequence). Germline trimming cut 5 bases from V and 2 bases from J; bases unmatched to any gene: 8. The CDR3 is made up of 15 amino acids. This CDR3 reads CATSQRQGFAYEQYF. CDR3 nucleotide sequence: TGTGCCACCAGCCAAAGACAGGGGTTCGCCTACGAGCAGTACTTC. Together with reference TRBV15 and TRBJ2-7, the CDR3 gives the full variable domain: DAMVIQNPRYQVTQFGKPVTLSCSQTLNHNVMYWYQQKSSQAPKLLFHYYDKDFNNEADTPDNFQSRRPNTSFCFLDIRSPGLGDTAMYLCATSQRQGFAYEQYFGPGTRLTVT.

CDR3 sequence: CASTPRDSANYGYTF. CDR3 DNA sequence: TGTGCCAGCACCCCCCGGGACTCAGCTAACTATGGCTACACCTTC. This chain connects TRBV7-2 to TRBJ1-2; D is perhaps TRBD1 (5 bases). The CDR3 spans 15 residues. Germline CDR1 SGHTA, CDR2 FQGNSA. Trimming took off 7 bases at V and 0 bases at J, with 15 bases between the two ends.

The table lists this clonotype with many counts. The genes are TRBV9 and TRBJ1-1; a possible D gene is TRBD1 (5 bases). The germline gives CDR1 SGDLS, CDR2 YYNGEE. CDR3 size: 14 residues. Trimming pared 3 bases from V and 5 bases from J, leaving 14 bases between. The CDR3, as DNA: TGTGCCAGCAGCGGCTCGAGTGGGGGGACTGAAGCTTTCTTT. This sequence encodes CASSGSSGGTEAFF.

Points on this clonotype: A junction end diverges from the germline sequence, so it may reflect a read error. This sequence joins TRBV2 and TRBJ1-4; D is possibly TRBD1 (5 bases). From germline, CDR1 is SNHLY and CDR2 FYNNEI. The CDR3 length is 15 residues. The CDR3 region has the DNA TGTGCCTGCAGTGCCACGGACACGCCAAGTGAAAAACTGTTTTTT. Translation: CACSATDTPSEKLFF. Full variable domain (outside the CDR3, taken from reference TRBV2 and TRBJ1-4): EPEVTQTPSHQVTQMGQEVILRCVPISNHLYFYWYRQILGQKVEFLVSFYNNEISEKSEIFDDQFSVERPDGSNFTLKIRSTKLEDSAMYFCACSATDTPSEKLFFGSGTQLSVL.

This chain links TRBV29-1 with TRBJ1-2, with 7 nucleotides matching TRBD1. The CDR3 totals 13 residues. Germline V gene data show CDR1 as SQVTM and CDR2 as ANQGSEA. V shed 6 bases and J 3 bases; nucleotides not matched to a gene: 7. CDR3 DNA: TGCAGCGTGGGACCAACAGGGGACTATGGCTACACCTTC. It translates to CSVGPTGDYGYTF.

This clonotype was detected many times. The chain's CDR3 is CSVKGPVNTEAFF. Here the CDR3 DNA reads TGCAGCGTTAAGGGCCCGGTTAACACTGAAGCTTTCTTT. The chain links TRBV29-1 to TRBJ1-1; D unclear. V lost 5 bases to trimming and J lost 2 bases, with 12 bases between them. This CDR3 contains 13 residues. The germline V gene encodes CDR1 SQVTM and CDR2 ANQGSEA.

This chain's CDR3 is CASSLTTGGNYGYTF. CDR3 nucleotides: TGTGCCAGCAGCCTCACAACAGGGGGCAACTATGGCTACACCTTC. The V gene is TRBV7-9, the J gene TRBJ1-2; 9 bases line up with TRBD1. This CDR3 is 15 amino acids long. Germline CDR1 SEHNR, CDR2 FQNEAQ (reference sequence). The V gene end was trimmed by 5 bases and the J gene end by 2 bases; junction bases not matched to a gene: 6.

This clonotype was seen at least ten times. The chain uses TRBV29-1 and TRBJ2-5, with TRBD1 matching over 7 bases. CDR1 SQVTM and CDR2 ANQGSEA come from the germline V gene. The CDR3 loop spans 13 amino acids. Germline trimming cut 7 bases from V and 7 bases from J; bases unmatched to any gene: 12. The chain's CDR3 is CSALTGTDGTQYF. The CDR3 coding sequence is TGCAGCGCCCTGACAGGGACGGATGGGACCCAGTACTTC.

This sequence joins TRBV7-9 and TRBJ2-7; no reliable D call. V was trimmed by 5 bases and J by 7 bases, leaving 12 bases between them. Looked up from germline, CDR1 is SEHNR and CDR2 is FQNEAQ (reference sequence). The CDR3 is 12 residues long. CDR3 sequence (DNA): TGTGCCAGCAGCGCCGTTGGGATTGAGCAGTACTTC. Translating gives CASSAVGIEQYF. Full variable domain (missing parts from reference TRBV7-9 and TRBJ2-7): DTGVSQNPRHKITKRGQNVTFRCDPISEHNRLYWYRQTLGQGPEFLTYFQNEAQLEKSRLLSDRFSAERPKGSFSTLEIQRTEQGDSAMYLCASSAVGIEQYFGPGTRLTVT.

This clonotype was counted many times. CDR3 sequence reads: CASTPGRQGRPQHF. The CDR3 DNA reads TGTGCCAGTACCCCGGGGCGACAGGGCCGTCCCCAGCATTTT. The rearrangement uses TRBV19 and TRBJ1-5; 7 positions agree with TRBD1. The CDR3 spans 14 residues. The junction had 13 bases not matched to a gene; V was cut back by 7 bases and J by 10 bases. CDR1 is LNHDA, CDR2 SQIVND, per germline (reference sequence). Supplemented by reference TRBV19 and TRBJ1-5, the full variable domain reads DGGITQSPKYLFRKEGQNVTLSCEQNLNHDAMYWYRQDPGQGLRLIYYSQIVNDFQKGDIAEGYSVSREKKESFPLTVTSAQKNPTAFYLCASTPGRQGRPQHFGDGTRLSIL.

The CDR3 is CASSLYRSVPYGYTF. CDR3 DNA sequence: TGTGCCAGCAGCTTGTATCGCTCGGTGCCCTATGGCTACACCTTC. The rearrangement joins TRBV7-9 to TRBJ1-2; unclear D gene. V was pared by 3 bases and J by 4 bases, with 15 bases between. The CDR3 sequence is 15 residues long. Germline assignment: CDR1 SEHNR and CDR2 FQNEAQ (reference sequence). The full variable domain, in which reference TRBV7-9 and TRBJ1-2 provide the parts outside the CDR3, is DTGVSQNPRHKITKRGQNVTFRCDPISEHNRLYWYRQTLGQGPEFLTYFQNEAQLEKSRLLSDRFSAERPKGSFSTLEIQRTEQGDSAMYLCASSLYRSVPYGYTFGSGTRLTVV.

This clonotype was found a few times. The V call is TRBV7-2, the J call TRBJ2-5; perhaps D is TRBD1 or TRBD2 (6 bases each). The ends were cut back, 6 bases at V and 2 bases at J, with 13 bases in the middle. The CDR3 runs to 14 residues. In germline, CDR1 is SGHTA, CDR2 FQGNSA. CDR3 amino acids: CASSRGTLQETQYF. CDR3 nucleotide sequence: TGTGCCAGCAGTCGCGGGACATTACAAGAGACCCAGTACTTC.

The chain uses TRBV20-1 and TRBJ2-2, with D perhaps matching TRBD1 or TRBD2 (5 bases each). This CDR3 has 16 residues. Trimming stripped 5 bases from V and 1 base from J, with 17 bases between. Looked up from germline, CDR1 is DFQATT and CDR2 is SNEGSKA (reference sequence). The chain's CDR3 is CSAFPPGRQNTGELFF. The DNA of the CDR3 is TGCAGTGCTTTCCCTCCGGGACGGCAGAACACCGGGGAGCTGTTTTTT.

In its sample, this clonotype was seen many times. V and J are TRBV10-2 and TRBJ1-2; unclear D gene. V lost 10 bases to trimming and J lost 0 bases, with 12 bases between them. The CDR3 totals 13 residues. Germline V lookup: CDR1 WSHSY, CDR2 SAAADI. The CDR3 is CATNNIPNYGYTF. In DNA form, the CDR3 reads TGCGCCACCAACAACATACCTAACTATGGCTACACCTTC.

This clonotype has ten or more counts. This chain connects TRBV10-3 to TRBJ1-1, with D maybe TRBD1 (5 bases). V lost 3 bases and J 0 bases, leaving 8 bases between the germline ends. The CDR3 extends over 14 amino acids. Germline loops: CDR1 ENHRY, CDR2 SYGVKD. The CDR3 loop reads CAISERGLNTEAFF. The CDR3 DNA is TGTGCCATCAGTGAAAGGGGCCTGAACACTGAAGCTTTCTTT.